This T cell receptor beta chain was observed in a study of shared clonotypes between healthy human individuals. Study-level results: Non-shared clonotypes showed lower generation probabilities than clonotypes common to all four donors. Memory subsets generally showed smaller estimated richness than naive subsets did.

The ends lost 4 bases at V and 2 bases at J; junction bases unmatched: 6. Germline V gene sequence: CDR1 SGHRS, CDR2 YFSETQ. This CDR3 spans 14 amino acids. The assay was immunoSEQ multiplex PCR, and TCRdb's table has in-frame clones only and misses some. Among hundreds of thousands of clones listed, approximately 96% were seen once. On this clone itself: Its antigen remains unknown.

The naive CD8 fraction comprised CD45RO-negative cells positively selected for CCR7 and excluded terminally differentiated effector memory CD45RA+ cells. The clonotype originates from a woman aged 25 to 39 in good health. The source material was naive CD8+ T cells sorted from blood. This chain joins TRBV5-1 and TRBJ2-7; 7 nucleotides align to TRBD1. The CDR3 loop reads CASSPPGQTYEQYF. The CDR3 DNA is TGCGCCAGCAGCCCGCCGGGACAGACCTACGAGCAGTACTTC. Filled out from reference TRBV5-1 and TRBJ2-7, the complete variable domain reads KAGVTQTPRYLIKTRGQQVTLSCSPISGHRSVSWYQQTPGQGLQFLFEYFSETQRNKGNFPGRFSGRQFSNSRSEMNVSTLELGDSALYLCASSPPGQTYEQYFGPGTRLTVT.